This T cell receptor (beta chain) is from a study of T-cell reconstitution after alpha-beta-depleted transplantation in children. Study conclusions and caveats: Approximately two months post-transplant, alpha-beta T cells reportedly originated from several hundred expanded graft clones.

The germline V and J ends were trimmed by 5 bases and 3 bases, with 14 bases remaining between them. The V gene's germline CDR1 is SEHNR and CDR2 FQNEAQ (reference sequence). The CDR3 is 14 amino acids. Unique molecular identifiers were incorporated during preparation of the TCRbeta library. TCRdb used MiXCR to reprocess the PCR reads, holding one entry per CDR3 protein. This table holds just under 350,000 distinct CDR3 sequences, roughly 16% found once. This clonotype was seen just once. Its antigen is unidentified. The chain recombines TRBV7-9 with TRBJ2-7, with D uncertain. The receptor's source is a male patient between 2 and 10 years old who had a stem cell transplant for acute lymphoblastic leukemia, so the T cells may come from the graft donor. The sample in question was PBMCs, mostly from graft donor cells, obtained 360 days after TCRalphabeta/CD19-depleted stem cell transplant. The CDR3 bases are TGTGCCAGCAGCCCAAAGGACCCTTTCTACGAGCAGTACTTC. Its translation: CASSPKDPFYEQYF.